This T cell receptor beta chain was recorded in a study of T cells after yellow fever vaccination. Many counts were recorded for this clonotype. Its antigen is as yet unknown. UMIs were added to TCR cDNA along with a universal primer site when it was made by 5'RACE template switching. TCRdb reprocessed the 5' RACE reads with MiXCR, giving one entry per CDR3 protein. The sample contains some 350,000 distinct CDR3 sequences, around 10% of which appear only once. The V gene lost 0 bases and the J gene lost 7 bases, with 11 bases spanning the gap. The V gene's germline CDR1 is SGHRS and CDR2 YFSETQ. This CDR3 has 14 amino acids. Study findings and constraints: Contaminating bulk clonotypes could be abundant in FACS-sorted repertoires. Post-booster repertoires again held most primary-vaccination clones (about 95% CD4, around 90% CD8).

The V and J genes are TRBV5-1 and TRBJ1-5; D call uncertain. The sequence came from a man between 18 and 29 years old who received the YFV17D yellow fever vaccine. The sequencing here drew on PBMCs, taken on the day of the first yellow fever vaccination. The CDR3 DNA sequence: TGCGCCAGCAGCTTGGATGCCCTTAGCCAGCCCCAGCATTTT. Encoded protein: CASSLDALSQPQHF.